This T cell receptor beta chain was recovered during a study of shared clonotypes between healthy human individuals. Findings of the study overall: Non-shared clonotypes were found to have lower generation probabilities than the clonotypes that were shared by all four of the sorted-subset donors. The study found about 5% of naive CD4 clonotypes shared across a few donors.

Here immunoSEQ multiplex PCR was the method, and the copy in TCRdb shows in-frame clones only, minus some. The table includes over a million clones, around 78% detected once. Trimming removed 2 bases at V and 3 bases at J, with 12 bases between. Germline CDR1 SGHRS, CDR2 YFSETQ. There are 14 residues in the CDR3. On this clone itself: Its antigen is still unknown.

This clonotype was obtained from a man younger than 35 in good health. Some clones in this sample may be carry-over from other donors' samples. This chain links TRBV5-1 with TRBJ2-7; a possible D gene is TRBD1 (6 bases). Sequencing was performed on memory CD4+ T cells from PBMCs. This sample's subset: CD45RA-negative fraction. CDR3 DNA: TGCGCCAGCAGCTTTACGGGACAAGACTACGAGCAGTACTTC. This translates into CASSFTGQDYEQYF.